This T cell receptor (beta chain) is drawn from a study of blood T cell repertoires in COVID-19. The wider study: COVID-19 samples from acute and convalescent phases originated in the United States, Italy and Spain. Sources were T cells, B-cell-depleted T cells, or PBMCs; the material itself was cDNA or gDNA.

Authors' data handling: Reference gene primer amplification in the assay estimated nucleated cell counts. Clones were sequenced by immunoSEQ multiplex PCR, and TCRdb holds only the in-frame ones, with some missing. V, J and clone size reflect that table, while D and trimming were determined from the DNA. Of approximately 140,000 clones in the sample, 84% were seen once. This clone was counted a few times. Germline assignment: CDR1 SGHRS and CDR2 YFSETQ. Trimming removed 4 bases at V and 3 bases at J, with 10 bases between. The CDR3 runs to 13 residues. It was during active infection that Seattle patients were enrolled and then longitudinally followed.

Sequencing was performed on peripheral blood. The chain carries TRBV5-1 and TRBJ1-2; D unresolved. This clonotype originated in a man between 25 and 39 years old with COVID-19, enrolled during active disease. CDR3 DNA: TGCGCCAGCAGCCCGAGCGTGGACTATGGCTACACCTTC. This sequence encodes CASSPSVDYGYTF.